Presented here are 32 T cell receptor beta chains from one specimen sequenced in a study of breast tumors, draining lymph nodes, adjacent tissues. One entry per CDR3 protein, called by TCRdb with MiXCR from the multiplex PCR reads. The sample yields some 21,000 distinct CDR3 sequences, roughly 40% seen once. The sample taken for sequencing was breast tumor tissue. The receptors stem from a female donor with breast cancer. Some clones in this sample may be carry-over from other donors' samples.

The chain carries TRBV20-1 and TRBJ2-3; 9 nucleotides match TRBD2. The junction had 12 bases not matched to a gene; V was cut back by 6 bases and J by 2 bases. The CDR3 contains 16 residues. The germline CDR1 and CDR2 sequences are DFQATT and SNEGSKA (reference sequence). CDR3 coding DNA: TGCAGTGCCCCCGCCAACCTAGCGGGAAACACAGATACGCAGTATTTT. Protein: CSAPANLAGNTDTQYF.

This clonotype was detected once. The rearrangement joins TRBV7-8 to TRBJ2-7; D ambiguous. Germline-derived CDR1 and CDR2 are SGHVS and FQNEAQ. This CDR3 is built from 9 residues. V was cut by 9 bases and J by 5 bases, with 5 bases left in between. The CDR3 region has the DNA TGTGCCAGGGACGACGAGCAGTACTTC. Translating it yields CARDDEQYF.

With respect to this clonotype: The limits of the CDR3 on the DNA are not certain, so only TCRdb's listed CDR3 is given. The V gene is TRBV24-1, the J gene TRBJ2-5; the table's D call, TRBD1, has no DNA check behind it. Germline-derived CDR1 and CDR2 are KGHDR and SFDVKD. The CDR3 spans 23 residues, counting both ends. The CDR3 protein is CATEGRTGVYYGYTFGSGETQYF.

This clonotype was seen at least ten times. The J gene is TRBJ2-2, the V gene TRBV7-3; TRBD2 aligns across 13 bases. The CDR3 is 18 amino acids. V trimming: 5 bases; J trimming: 10 bases; junction bases outside the gene matches: 16. From germline, CDR1 is SGHTA and CDR2 FQGTGA. CDR3: CASSVDLGTSGRALELFF. DNA for the CDR3: TGTGCCAGCAGCGTAGACCTGGGTACTAGCGGGAGGGCCCTGGAGCTGTTTTTT.

This sequence joins TRBV25-1 and TRBJ1-5; no firm D call. Deletions cut 7 bases from V and 4 bases from J, with 8 bases between. Looked up from germline, CDR1 is MGHDK and CDR2 is SYGVNS. The CDR3 totals 12 residues. CDR3 amino acids: CASTAGNQPQHF. As DNA, the CDR3 is TGTGCCAGCACGGCTGGGAATCAGCCCCAGCATTTT. The full variable domain, rest sourced from reference TRBV25-1 and TRBJ1-5, is EADIYQTPRYLVIGTGKKITLECSQTMGHDKMYWYQQDPGMELHLIHYSYGVNSTEKGDLSSESTVSRIRTEHFPLTLESARPSHTSQYLCASTAGNQPQHFGDGTRLSIL.

This clonotype came up a few times. The CDR3 region is CASRNSETTYGYTF. As DNA, the CDR3 is TGTGCCAGCAGAAATAGCGAGACAACGTATGGCTACACCTTC. V gene TRBV6-1 combines with J gene TRBJ1-2; no clear D gene. Trimming shortened V by 6 bases and J by 5 bases, and 16 bases separated the two germline ends. The CDR3 length is 14 residues. Germline CDR1 MNHNS, CDR2 SASEGT.

On this clonotype itself: Germline and junction disagree at one end, which may indicate a read error. The chain is built from TRBV6-2 or TRBV6-3 and TRBJ1-3; perhaps TRBD1 as D (5 bases). Germline V gene lookup returns CDR1 MNHEY and CDR2 SVGEGT. The CDR3 sequence is 16 residues long. The CDR3 nucleotides are TGTGCCACCAGTCGGCGGGGCCGAACCGAAGGAAACACCATATATTTT. It codes for CATSRRGRTEGNTIYF.

There are many counts of this clonotype. The J gene is TRBJ2-5, the V gene TRBV5-1, with 7 bases matching TRBD2. The germline V gene has CDR1 SGHRS and CDR2 YFSETQ. The CDR3 is made up of 14 amino acids. Germline trimming cut 2 bases from V and 2 bases from J; bases unmatched to any gene: 3. The CDR3 nucleotides read TGCGCCAGCAGCTTCGGGGGGACGCAAGAGACCCAGTACTTC. Translation gives CASSFGGTQETQYF.

At least ten counts were recorded for this clonotype. The V gene is TRBV4-3, the J gene TRBJ2-7; tentatively, D is TRBD2 (6 bases). Looked up from germline, CDR1 is LGHNA and CDR2 is YSLEER. CDR3 length equals 16 residues. V lost 0 bases and J lost 0, with 12 bases in between. The CDR3 nucleotides read TGCGCCAGCAGCCAAGATCAACCTAGCGACTCCTACGAGCAGTACTTC. Protein product: CASSQDQPSDSYEQYF.

This clonotype was seen many times. The chain carries TRBV4-1 and TRBJ2-5; perhaps TRBD1 as D (6 bases). The CDR3 is 13 residues long. The germline V and J ends were trimmed by 2 bases and 3 bases, with 7 bases remaining between them. Germline V gene data show CDR1 as MGHRA and CDR2 as YSYEKL. The CDR3 DNA sequence: TGCGCCAGCAGCCAATCAGGGGAAGAGACCCAGTACTTC. It encodes CASSQSGEETQYF.

This clonotype was found once. The chain links TRBV5-6 to TRBJ1-4; TRBD1 matches at 7 bases. This CDR3 is built from 13 residues. Germline trimming cut 5 bases from V and 7 bases from J; bases unmatched to any gene: 5. Germline-derived CDR1 and CDR2 are SGHDT and YYEEEE. The CDR3 region is CASSPGQLEKLFF. The CDR3 DNA follows: TGTGCCAGCAGTCCGGGACAGCTTGAAAAACTGTTTTTT.

Note on this clonotype: The DNA is left out, because the CDR3 cannot be placed on it with certainty; the CDR3 is given as TCRdb lists it. J is TRBJ2-5 and V is TRBV7-2; no DNA check was done on the table's D call, TRBD1. With termini counted, the CDR3 has 21 amino acids. Germline values: CDR1 SGHTA, CDR2 FQGNSA. The CDR3 sequence is CASSAQGKNYGYTFGSGTQYF.

The sample holds many counts of this clonotype. The chain combines TRBV4-3 with TRBJ2-7; 8 nucleotides line up with TRBD1. This CDR3 contains 15 residues. CDR1 LGHNA and CDR2 YSLEER come from the germline V gene. V lost 1 base to trimming and J lost 5 bases; unmatched junction nucleotides: 7. The CDR3 loop reads CASSQVPGGSDEQYF. The CDR3, as DNA: TGCGCCAGCAGCCAAGTTCCAGGGGGCAGCGACGAGCAGTACTTC.

This chain uses TRBV5-4 with TRBJ2-2; D unresolved. The V and J ends lost 5 bases and 2 bases respectively, with 25 bases between them. The CDR3 extends over 19 amino acids. Germline CDR1 and CDR2: SGHNT and YYREEE (reference sequence). CDR3 sequence: CASSSRRLFQDTNTGELFF. DNA for the CDR3: TGTGCCAGCAGTTCACGGCGGCTTTTTCAGGATACTAACACCGGGGAGCTGTTTTTT. Based on the CDR3 plus reference TRBV5-4 and TRBJ2-2, the full variable domain is ETGVTQSPTHLIKTRGQQVTLRCSSQSGHNTVSWYQQALGQGPQFIFQYYREEENGRGNFPPRFSGLQFPNYSSELNVNALELDDSALYLCASSSRRLFQDTNTGELFFGEGSRLTVL.

The chain has TRBV7-3 and TRBJ2-1; no reliable D call. The CDR3 totals 13 residues. Germline V gives CDR1 SGHTA, CDR2 FQGTGA. V lost 2 bases, J lost 7 bases, and 9 bases lay in between. The CDR3 region is CASSLAPSNEQFF. The DNA of the CDR3 is TGTGCCAGCAGCTTAGCCCCGTCGAATGAGCAGTTCTTC.

Here the CDR3 DNA reads TGTGCCAGTAGTATAGGACTAGCGGGAGCAAACAATGAGCAGTTCTTC. This gives the protein CASSIGLAGANNEQFF. The chain links TRBV19 to TRBJ2-1, with 12 bases matching TRBD2. The CDR3 spans 16 residues. In germline, CDR1 is LNHDA, CDR2 SQIVND (reference sequence). V lost 1 base to trimming and J lost 5 bases; unmatched junction nucleotides: 3.

The table lists this clonotype with many counts. The V call is TRBV12-5, the J call TRBJ2-7; no reliable D call. V gave up 6 bases and J gave up 7 bases, with 19 bases separating them. The CDR3 covers 14 residues. Germline lookup yields CDR1 LGHNT and CDR2 FRNRAP. The CDR3 nucleotides are TGTGCTAGTGGAACCGGATCCCGTTTTGAGGAGCAGTACTTC. Its translation: CASGTGSRFEEQYF.

The chain is built from TRBV20-1 and TRBJ2-1; TRBD2 is a possible D gene (5 bases). The germline V gene has CDR1 DFQATT and CDR2 SNEGSKA (reference sequence). The germline V and J ends were trimmed by 6 bases and 0 bases, with 12 bases remaining between them. The CDR3 sequence is 14 residues long. CDR3 nucleotide sequence: TGCAGTGCGGAACAGCGGAGCTCCTACAATGAGCAGTTCTTC. Its protein is CSAEQRSSYNEQFF.

The V gene is TRBV5-1, the J gene TRBJ2-3; 10 nucleotides match TRBD2. CDR1 and CDR2 (germline): SGHRS, YFSETQ. V dropped 4 bases and J dropped 6; count of bases not matched to a gene: 14. This CDR3 has 17 residues. CDR3 bases: TGCGCCAGCAGCAGGGGTCAAGCGGGGGGGCCTTTCGATACGCAGTATTTT. It encodes CASSRGQAGGPFDTQYF.

The rearrangement joins TRBV2 to TRBJ2-3; 13 bases fit TRBD2. In germline, CDR1 is SNHLY, CDR2 FYNNEI. CDR3 size: 19 residues. The V gene end was trimmed by 4 bases and the J gene end by 5 bases; junction bases not matched to a gene: 15. CDR3: CASSARLAGGLGAVDTQYF. The CDR3 DNA is TGTGCCAGCAGTGCTAGACTAGCGGGGGGCCTAGGAGCAGTAGATACGCAGTATTTT.

V usage is TRBV7-2 and J usage is TRBJ1-4; no clear D. Trimming took 1 base from V and 8 from J, leaving 11 bases between them. CDR1 and CDR2 from the germline V gene are SGHTA and FQGNSA. This CDR3 is 14 amino acids long. The CDR3 DNA is TGTGCCAGCAGCTTAGGGGGATACGGGGAAAAACTGTTTTTT. It yields the protein CASSLGGYGEKLFF.

This clonotype came up a few times. The rearrangement uses TRBV4-3 and TRBJ1-3; D is perhaps TRBD1 (5 bases). The CDR3 is made up of 17 amino acids. Germline CDR1 and CDR2: LGHNA and YSLEER. Between the trimmed V and J ends, which lost 5 bases and 2 bases, there was a span of 19 bases. The CDR3 here is CASSVRFGGRTGNTIYF. The CDR3 DNA follows: TGCGCCAGCAGCGTCCGTTTCGGGGGTAGGACTGGAAACACCATATATTTT.

The rearrangement uses TRBV6-1 and TRBJ2-3, with D possibly being TRBD2 (5 bases). The V end lost 5 bases, the J end lost 8 bases, and 14 bases lay between the germline ends. The CDR3 is 13 residues long. Germline lookup yields CDR1 MNHNS and CDR2 SASEGT. The CDR3 nucleotides are TGTGCCAGCAGTCACCCAAGCGGCCTTACGCAGTATTTT. It specifies CASSHPSGLTQYF.

This clonotype was seen ten or more times. The CDR3 protein is CASSNVPGLAGQYEQYF. The DNA of the CDR3 is TGTGCCAGCAGTAACGTCCCGGGACTAGCGGGACAATACGAGCAGTACTTC. This chain connects TRBV12-3 or TRBV12-4 to TRBJ2-7; 13 bases match TRBD2. The ends lost 5 bases at V and 4 bases at J; junction bases unmatched: 11. The CDR3 consists of 17 residues.

This clonotype occurred many times. The chain links TRBV5-1 to TRBJ2-7, with 8 bases identical to TRBD2. CDR3 length equals 14 residues. Trimming took 7 bases from V and 4 from J; bases not matched to a gene: 10. The V gene's germline CDR1 is SGHRS and CDR2 YFSETQ. The DNA for the CDR3 is TGCGCCAGCGCGACCGGGGGGGCCCAATACGAGCAGTACTTC. The encoded protein is CASATGGAQYEQYF.

The chain recombines TRBV4-1 with TRBJ2-7; D is ambiguous. The CDR3 is 13 amino acids. Per germline, CDR1 MGHRA and CDR2 YSYEKL. The V and J ends lost 5 bases and 0 bases respectively, with 8 bases between them. The CDR3 here is CASSRTSSYEQYF. The CDR3 DNA follows: TGCGCCAGCAGCAGGACCAGCTCCTACGAGCAGTACTTC.

This clonotype is labeled medium-sized. V usage is TRBV5-1 and J usage is TRBJ2-2; a possible D gene is TRBD2 (6 bases). The V gene's germline CDR1 is SGHRS and CDR2 YFSETQ. The length of the CDR3 is 15 residues. V was trimmed by 0 bases and J by 4 bases, leaving 10 bases between them. The CDR3 sequence: CASSLAGAGTGELFF. The CDR3 DNA reads TGCGCCAGCAGCTTGGCGGGAGCAGGCACCGGGGAGCTGTTTTTT.

This clonotype was detected ten times or more. J is TRBJ1-5 and V is TRBV7-9; D not certain. Germline loops: CDR1 SEHNR, CDR2 FQNEAQ (reference sequence). The CDR3 contains 14 residues. V lost 3 bases and J 2 bases, leaving 8 bases between the germline ends. The CDR3 DNA sequence: TGTGCCAGCAGCTTCCGAGATGGCAATCAGCCCCAGCATTTT. Translated: CASSFRDGNQPQHF.

This clonotype came up many times. V is TRBV15 and J is TRBJ1-2; tentative D call: TRBD1 (5 bases). This CDR3 has 14 amino acids. Germline values: CDR1 LNHNV, CDR2 YYDKDF (reference sequence). The V end was cut by 1 base, the J end by 8 bases, with 14 bases between. CDR3 coding DNA: TGTGCCACCAGCAGAGGAGAAAGGGGCGTAGGCTACACCTTC. It yields the protein CATSRGERGVGYTF.

The chain carries TRBV5-1 and TRBJ2-2; D unresolved. V was cut by 3 bases and J by 8 bases, with 5 bases left in between. CDR3 size: 11 residues. Germline values: CDR1 SGHRS, CDR2 YFSETQ. The chain's CDR3 is CASSSTGELFF. DNA of the CDR3: TGCGCCAGCAGCTCGACAGGGGAGCTGTTTTTT.

About this clonotype: A much larger clone sits a single nucleotide away, making a read error possible. This sequence joins TRBV6-6 and TRBJ1-5, with a weak D call TRBD1 (6 bases). Germline loops: CDR1 MNHNY, CDR2 SVGAGI (reference sequence). The CDR3 contains 17 residues. This CDR3 is CASSNSVGARSNQPQHF. The CDR3 region has the DNA TGTGCCAGCAGTAACTCGGTGGGGGCAAGGAGCAATCAGCCCCAGCATTTT.

This clonotype is medium-sized in the sample. The J gene is TRBJ2-5, the V gene TRBV5-1; 12 bases map to TRBD1. Germline V CDR1 and CDR2: SGHRS, YFSETQ. V lost 4 bases to trimming and J lost 5 bases; unmatched junction nucleotides: 6. This CDR3 has 15 residues. Here the CDR3 DNA reads TGCGCCAGCAGCGTGGGACAGGGGGCTGGGGAGACCCAGTACTTC. Protein product: CASSVGQGAGETQYF.